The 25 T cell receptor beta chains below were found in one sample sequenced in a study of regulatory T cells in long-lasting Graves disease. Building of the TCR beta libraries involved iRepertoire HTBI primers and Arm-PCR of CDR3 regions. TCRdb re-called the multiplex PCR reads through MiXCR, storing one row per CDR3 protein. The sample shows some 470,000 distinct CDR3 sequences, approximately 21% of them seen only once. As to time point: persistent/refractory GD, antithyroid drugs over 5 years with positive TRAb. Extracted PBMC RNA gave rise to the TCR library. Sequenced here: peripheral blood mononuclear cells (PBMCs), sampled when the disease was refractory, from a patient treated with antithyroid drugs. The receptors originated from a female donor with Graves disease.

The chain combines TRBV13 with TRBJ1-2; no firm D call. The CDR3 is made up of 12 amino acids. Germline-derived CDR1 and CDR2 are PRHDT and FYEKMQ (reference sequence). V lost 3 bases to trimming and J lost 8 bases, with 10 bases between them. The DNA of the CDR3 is TGTGCCAGCAGCTTCGGCCAGCGGGGCTACACCTTC. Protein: CASSFGQRGYTF.

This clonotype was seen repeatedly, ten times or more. The CDR3 loop reads CASSLRDGVYGYTF. For the CDR3, the DNA is TGTGCCAGCAGCCTCCGGGACGGAGTCTATGGCTACACCTTC. The chain has TRBV3-1 and TRBJ1-2, with D tentatively TRBD1 (5 bases). This CDR3 is built from 14 residues. Trimming removed 4 bases from V and 4 bases from J, with 13 bases in between. The germline V gene encodes CDR1 LGHDT and CDR2 YNNKEL (reference sequence).

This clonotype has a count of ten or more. This chain's CDR3 is CSAPKSRDLYGYTF. CDR3 nucleotides: TGCAGTGCTCCGAAATCCCGGGACCTCTATGGCTACACCTTC. The V gene is TRBV20-1, the J gene TRBJ1-2; D might be TRBD1 (5 bases). V was shortened by 5 bases and J by 4 bases, with 17 bases between the two germline ends. CDR3 length equals 14 residues. CDR1 DFQATT and CDR2 SNEGSKA come from the germline V gene (reference sequence).

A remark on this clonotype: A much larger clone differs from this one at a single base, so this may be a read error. The CDR3 reads CASSSELAGGLAKNIQYF. In DNA, the CDR3 is TGTGCCAGCAGTTCCGAACTAGCGGGAGGGCTAGCCAAAAACATTCAGTACTTC. This sequence joins TRBV7-2 and TRBJ2-4; 13 positions match TRBD2. In germline, CDR1 is SGHTA, CDR2 FQGNSA. The CDR3 extends over 18 amino acids. V lost 6 bases, J lost 0 bases, and 8 bases stayed unmatched.

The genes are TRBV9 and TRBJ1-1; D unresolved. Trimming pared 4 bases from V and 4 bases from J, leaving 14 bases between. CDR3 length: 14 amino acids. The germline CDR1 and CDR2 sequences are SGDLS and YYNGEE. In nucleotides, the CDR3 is TGTGCCAGCAGCACCGGCCAACTGGGCACTGAAGCTTTCTTT. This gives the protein CASSTGQLGTEAFF.

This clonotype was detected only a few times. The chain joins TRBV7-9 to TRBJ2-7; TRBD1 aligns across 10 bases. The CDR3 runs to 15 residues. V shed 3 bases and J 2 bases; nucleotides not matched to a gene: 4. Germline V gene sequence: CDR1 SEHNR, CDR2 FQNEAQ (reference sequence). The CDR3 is CASSFPGQGAYEQYF. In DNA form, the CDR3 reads TGTGCCAGCAGCTTCCCCGGACAGGGGGCCTACGAGCAGTACTTC.

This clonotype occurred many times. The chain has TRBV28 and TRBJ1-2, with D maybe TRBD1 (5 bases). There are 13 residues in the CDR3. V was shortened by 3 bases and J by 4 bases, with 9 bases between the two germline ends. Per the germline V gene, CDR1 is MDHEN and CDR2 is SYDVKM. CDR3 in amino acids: CASSFGARYGYTF. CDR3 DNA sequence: TGTGCCAGCAGTTTCGGGGCCCGCTATGGCTACACCTTC.

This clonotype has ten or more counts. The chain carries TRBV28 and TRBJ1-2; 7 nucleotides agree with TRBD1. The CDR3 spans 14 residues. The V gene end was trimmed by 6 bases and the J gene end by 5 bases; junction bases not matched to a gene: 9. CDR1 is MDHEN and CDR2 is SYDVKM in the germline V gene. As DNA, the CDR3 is TGTGCCAGCAGCTTAGGGGGCCAGGGTTATGGCTACACCTTC. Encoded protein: CASSLGGQGYGYTF.

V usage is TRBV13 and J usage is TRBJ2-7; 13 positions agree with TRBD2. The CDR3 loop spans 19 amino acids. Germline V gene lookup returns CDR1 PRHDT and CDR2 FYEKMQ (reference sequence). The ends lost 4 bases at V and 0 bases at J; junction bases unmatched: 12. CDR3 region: CASSSYVPGLAGHSYEQYF. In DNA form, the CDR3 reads TGTGCCAGCAGCTCCTATGTCCCGGGACTAGCGGGACACTCCTACGAGCAGTACTTC.

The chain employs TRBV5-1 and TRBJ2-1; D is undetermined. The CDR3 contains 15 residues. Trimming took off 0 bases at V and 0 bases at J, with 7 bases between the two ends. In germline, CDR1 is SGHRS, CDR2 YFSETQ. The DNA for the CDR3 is TGCGCCAGCAGCTTGGCACAAGGCTCCTACAATGAGCAGTTCTTC. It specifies CASSLAQGSYNEQFF.

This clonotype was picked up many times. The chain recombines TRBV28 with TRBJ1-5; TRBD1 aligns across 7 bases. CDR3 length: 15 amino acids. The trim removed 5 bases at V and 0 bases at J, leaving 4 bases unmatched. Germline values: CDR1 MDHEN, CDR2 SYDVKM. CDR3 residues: CASSGTVDSNQPQHF. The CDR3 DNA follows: TGTGCCAGCAGTGGGACAGTCGATAGCAATCAGCCCCAGCATTTT.

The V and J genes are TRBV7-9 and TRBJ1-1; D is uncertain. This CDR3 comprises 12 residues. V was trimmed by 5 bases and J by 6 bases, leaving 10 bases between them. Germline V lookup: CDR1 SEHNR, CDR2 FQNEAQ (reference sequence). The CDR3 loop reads CASSHPLAEAFF. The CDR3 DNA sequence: TGTGCCAGCAGCCACCCTCTAGCTGAAGCTTTCTTT.

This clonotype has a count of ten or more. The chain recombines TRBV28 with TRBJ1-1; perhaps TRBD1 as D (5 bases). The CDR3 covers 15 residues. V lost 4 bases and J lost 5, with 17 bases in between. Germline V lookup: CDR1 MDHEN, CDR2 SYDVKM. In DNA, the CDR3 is TGTGCCAGCAGTTCTCCGGGGGGGGTGCGGACTGAAGCTTTCTTT. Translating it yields CASSSPGGVRTEAFF.

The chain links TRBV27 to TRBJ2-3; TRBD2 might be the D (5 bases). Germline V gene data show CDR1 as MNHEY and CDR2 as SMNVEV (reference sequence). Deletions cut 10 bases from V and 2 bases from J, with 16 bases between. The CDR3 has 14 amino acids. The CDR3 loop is CATNPGLSTDTQYF. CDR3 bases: TGTGCCACCAACCCCGGACTTTCCACAGATACGCAGTATTTT.

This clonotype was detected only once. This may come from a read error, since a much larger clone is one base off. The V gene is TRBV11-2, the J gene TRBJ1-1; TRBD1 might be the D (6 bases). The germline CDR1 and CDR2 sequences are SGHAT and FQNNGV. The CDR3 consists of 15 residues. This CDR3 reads CASSGEQGTNTEALF. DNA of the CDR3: TGTGCCAGCAGCGGAGAACAGGGAACGAACACTGAAGCTCTCTTT.

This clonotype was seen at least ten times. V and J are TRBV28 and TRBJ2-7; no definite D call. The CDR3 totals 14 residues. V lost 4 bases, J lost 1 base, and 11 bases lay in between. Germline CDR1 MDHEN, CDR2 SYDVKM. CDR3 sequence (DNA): TGTGCCAGCAGTTCCCCAATGGCTTCCTACGAGCAGTACTTC. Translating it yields CASSSPMASYEQYF.

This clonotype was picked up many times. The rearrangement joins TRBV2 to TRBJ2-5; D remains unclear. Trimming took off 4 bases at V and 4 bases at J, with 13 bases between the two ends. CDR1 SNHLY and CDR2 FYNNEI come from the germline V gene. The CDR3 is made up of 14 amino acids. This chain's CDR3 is CASSGVWGSETQYF. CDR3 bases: TGTGCCAGCAGTGGAGTCTGGGGTTCAGAGACCCAGTACTTC.

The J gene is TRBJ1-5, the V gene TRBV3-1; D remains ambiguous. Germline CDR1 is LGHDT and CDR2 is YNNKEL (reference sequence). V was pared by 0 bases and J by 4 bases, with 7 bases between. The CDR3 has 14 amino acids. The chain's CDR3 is CASSQEFGNQPQHF. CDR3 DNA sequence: TGTGCCAGCAGCCAAGAATTCGGGAATCAGCCCCAGCATTTT.

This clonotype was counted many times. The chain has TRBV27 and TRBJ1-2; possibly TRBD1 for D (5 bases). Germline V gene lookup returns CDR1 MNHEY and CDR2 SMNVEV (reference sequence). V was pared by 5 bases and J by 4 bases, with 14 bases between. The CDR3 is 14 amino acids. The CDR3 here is CASSLGPRVYGYTF. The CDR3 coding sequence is TGTGCCAGCAGTCTGGGACCGCGCGTCTATGGCTACACCTTC.

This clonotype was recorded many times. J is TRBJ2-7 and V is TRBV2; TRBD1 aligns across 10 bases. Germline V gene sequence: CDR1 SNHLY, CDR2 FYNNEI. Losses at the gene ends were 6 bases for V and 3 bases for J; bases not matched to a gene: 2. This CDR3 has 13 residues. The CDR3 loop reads CASRGTGDYEQYF. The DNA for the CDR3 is TGTGCCAGCAGGGGGACAGGGGACTACGAGCAGTACTTC.

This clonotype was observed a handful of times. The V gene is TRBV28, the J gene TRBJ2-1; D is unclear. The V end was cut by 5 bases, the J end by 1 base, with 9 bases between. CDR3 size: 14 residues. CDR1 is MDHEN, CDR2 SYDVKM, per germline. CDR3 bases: TGTGCCAGCAGTGTAAGGAATTCCTACAATGAGCAGTTCTTC. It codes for CASSVRNSYNEQFF.

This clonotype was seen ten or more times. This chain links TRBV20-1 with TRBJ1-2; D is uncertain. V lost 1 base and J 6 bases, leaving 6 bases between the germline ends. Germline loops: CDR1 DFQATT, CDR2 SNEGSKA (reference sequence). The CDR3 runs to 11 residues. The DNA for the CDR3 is TGCAGTGCTAGAGGCAGTGATGGCTACACCTTC. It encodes CSARGSDGYTF.

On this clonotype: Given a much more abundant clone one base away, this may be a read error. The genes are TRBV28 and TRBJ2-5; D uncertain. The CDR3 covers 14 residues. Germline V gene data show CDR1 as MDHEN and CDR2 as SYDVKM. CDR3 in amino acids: CAGSLFLGSETQYF. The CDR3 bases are TGTGCCGGCAGTTTATTTCTGGGTAGCGAGACCCAGTACTTC.

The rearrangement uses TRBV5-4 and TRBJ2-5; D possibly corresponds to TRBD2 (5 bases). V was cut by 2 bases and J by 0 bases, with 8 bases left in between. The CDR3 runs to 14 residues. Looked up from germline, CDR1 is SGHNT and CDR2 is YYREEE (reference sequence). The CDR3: CASSFNGDQETQYF. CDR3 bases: TGTGCCAGCAGCTTTAACGGGGACCAAGAGACCCAGTACTTC.

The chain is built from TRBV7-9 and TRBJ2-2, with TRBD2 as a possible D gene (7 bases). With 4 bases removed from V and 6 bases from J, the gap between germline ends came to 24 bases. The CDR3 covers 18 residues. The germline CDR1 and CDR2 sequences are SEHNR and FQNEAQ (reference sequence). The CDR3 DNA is TGTGCCAGCAGCTCACTCTCGACGGGGGGCCGGTTCGCCGGGGAGCTGTTTTTT. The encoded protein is CASSSLSTGGRFAGELFF.